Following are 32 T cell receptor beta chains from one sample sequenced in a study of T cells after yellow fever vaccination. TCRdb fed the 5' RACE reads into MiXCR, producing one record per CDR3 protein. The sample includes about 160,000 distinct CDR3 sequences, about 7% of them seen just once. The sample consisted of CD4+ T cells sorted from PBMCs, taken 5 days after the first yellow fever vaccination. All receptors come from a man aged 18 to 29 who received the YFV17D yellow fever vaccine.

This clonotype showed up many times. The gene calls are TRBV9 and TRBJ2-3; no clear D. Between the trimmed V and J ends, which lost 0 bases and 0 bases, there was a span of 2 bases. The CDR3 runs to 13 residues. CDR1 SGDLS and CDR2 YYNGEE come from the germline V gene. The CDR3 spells CASSVDSTDTQYF. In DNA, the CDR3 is TGTGCCAGCAGCGTAGACAGCACAGATACGCAGTATTTT.

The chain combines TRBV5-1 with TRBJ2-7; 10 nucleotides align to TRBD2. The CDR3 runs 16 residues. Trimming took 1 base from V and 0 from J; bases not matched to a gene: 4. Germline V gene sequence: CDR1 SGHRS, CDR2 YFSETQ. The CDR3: CASSLSSGGRSYEQYV. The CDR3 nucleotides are TGCGCCAGCAGCTTGTCTAGCGGGGGCCGCTCCTACGAGCAGTACGTC.

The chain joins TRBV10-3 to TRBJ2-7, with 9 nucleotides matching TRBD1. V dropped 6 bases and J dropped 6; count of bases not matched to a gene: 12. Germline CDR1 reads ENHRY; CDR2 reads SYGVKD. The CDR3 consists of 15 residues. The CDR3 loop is CAIRVRDREIGEQYF. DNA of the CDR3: TGTGCCATCAGGGTCCGGGACAGGGAGATAGGCGAGCAGTACTTC.

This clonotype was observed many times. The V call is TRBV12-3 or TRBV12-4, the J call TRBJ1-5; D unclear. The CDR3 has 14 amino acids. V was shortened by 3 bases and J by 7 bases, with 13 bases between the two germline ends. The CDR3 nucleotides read TGTGCCAGCAGTTTCGGTGCGGCTGGACAGCCCCAGCATTTT. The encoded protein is CASSFGAAGQPQHF.

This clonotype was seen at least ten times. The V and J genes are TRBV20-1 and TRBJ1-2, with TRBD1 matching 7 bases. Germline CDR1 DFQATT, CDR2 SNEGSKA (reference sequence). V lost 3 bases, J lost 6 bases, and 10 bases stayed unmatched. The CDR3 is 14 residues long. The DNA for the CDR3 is TGCAGTGCTAGTGGGCAGGGGGGCCGCGATGGCTACACCTTC. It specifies CSASGQGGRDGYTF.

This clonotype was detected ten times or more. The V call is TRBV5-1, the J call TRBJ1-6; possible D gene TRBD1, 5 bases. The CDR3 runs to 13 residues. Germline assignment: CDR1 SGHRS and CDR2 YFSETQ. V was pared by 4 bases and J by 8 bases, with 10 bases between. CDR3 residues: CASSPAGYSPLHF. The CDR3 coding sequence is TGCGCCAGCAGCCCAGCAGGGTATTCACCCCTCCACTTT.

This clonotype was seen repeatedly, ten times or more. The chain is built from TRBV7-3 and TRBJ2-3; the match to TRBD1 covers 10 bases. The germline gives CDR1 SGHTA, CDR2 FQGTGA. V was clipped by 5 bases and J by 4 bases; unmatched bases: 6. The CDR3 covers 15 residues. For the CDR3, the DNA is TGTGCCAGCAGCCTAGGGACAGGGGAAGCAGATACGCAGTATTTT. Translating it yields CASSLGTGEADTQYF. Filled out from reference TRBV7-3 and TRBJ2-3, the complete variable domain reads GAGVSQTPSNKVTEKGKYVELRCDPISGHTALYWYRQSLGQGPEFLIYFQGTGAADDSGLPNDRFFAVRPEGSVSTLKIQRTERGDSAVYLCASSLGTGEADTQYFGPGTRLTVL.

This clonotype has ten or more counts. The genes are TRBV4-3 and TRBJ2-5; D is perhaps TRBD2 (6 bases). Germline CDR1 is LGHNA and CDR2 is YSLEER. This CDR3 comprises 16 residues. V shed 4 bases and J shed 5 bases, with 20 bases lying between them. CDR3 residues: CASSPKLEGGVETQYF. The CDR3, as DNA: TGCGCCAGCAGCCCCAAGTTGGAGGGAGGAGTGGAGACCCAGTACTTC.

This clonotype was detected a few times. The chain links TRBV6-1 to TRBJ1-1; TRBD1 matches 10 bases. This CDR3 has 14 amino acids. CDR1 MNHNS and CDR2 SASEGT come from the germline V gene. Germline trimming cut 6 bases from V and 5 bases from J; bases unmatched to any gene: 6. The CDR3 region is CASSPDRGRTEAFF. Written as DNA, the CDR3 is TGTGCCAGCAGCCCTGACAGGGGGCGGACTGAAGCTTTCTTT.

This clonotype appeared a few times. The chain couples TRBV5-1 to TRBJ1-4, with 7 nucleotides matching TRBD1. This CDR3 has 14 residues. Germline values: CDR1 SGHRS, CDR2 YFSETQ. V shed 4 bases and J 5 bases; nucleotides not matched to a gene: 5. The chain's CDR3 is CASSGTEGNEKLFF. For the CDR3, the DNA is TGCGCCAGCAGCGGGACAGAGGGAAATGAAAAACTGTTTTTT.

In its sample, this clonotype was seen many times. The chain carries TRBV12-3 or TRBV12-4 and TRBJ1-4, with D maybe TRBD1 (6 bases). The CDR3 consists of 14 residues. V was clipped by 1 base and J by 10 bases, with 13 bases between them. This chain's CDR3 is CASSLGQGRVKLFF. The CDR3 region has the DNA TGTGCCAGCAGTTTAGGGCAGGGGAGAGTAAAACTGTTTTTT.

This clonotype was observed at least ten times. CDR3 sequence: CASSLPGGDRVGETQYF. In DNA, the CDR3 is TGCGCCAGCAGCCTGCCGGGCGGGGACAGGGTAGGAGAGACCCAGTACTTC. The chain carries TRBV5-1 and TRBJ2-5, with 9 bases that match TRBD1. The germline V gene has CDR1 SGHRS and CDR2 YFSETQ. The CDR3 length is 17 residues. The V and J ends lost 4 bases and 4 bases, in that order; junction bases with no gene match: 14.

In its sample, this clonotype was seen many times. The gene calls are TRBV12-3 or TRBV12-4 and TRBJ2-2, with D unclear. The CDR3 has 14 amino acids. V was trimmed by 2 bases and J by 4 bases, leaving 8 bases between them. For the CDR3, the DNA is TGTGCCAGCAGTTTAATCCAGCCCACCGGGGAGCTGTTTTTT. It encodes CASSLIQPTGELFF.

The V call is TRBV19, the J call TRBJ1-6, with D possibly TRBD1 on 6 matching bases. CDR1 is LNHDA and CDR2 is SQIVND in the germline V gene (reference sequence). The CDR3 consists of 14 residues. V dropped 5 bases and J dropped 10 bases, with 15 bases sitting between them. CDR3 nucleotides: TGTGCCAGTAGTCTCCGGGACATCCAATCACCCCTCCACTTT. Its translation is CASSLRDIQSPLHF.

This chain's CDR3 is CSVVTGGNQPQHF. The CDR3 DNA is TGCAGCGTCGTGACAGGCGGCAATCAGCCCCAGCATTTT. The V and J genes are TRBV29-1 and TRBJ1-5; tentatively, D is TRBD1 (6 bases). Trimming took 6 bases from V and 2 from J, leaving 11 bases between them. Per germline, CDR1 SQVTM and CDR2 ANQGSEA. This CDR3 spans 13 amino acids.

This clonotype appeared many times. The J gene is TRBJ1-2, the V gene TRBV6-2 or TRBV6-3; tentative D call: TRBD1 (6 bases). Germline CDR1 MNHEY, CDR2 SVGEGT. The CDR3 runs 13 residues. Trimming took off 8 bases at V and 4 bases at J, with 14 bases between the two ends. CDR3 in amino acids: CASGDTGFYGYTF. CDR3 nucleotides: TGTGCCAGCGGGGACACTGGGTTCTATGGCTACACCTTC.

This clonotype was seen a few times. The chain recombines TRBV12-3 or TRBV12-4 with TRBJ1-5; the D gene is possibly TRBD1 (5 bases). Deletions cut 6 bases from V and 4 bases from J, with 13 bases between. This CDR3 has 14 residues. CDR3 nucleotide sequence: TGTGCCAGCAGCCCGGGACTCTCAAATCAGCCCCAGCATTTT. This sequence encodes CASSPGLSNQPQHF.

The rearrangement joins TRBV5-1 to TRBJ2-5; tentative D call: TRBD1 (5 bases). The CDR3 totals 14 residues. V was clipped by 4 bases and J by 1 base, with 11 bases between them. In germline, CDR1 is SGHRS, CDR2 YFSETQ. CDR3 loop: CASSPATAQETQYF. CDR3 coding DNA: TGCGCCAGCAGCCCCGCGACAGCCCAAGAGACCCAGTACTTC.

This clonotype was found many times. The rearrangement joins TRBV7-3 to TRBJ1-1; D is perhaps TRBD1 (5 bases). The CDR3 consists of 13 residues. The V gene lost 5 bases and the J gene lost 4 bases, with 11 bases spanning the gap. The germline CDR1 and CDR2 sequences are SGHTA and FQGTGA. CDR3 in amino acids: CASSRQGGTEAFF. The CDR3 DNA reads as TGTGCCAGCAGCCGTCAGGGAGGCACTGAAGCTTTCTTT. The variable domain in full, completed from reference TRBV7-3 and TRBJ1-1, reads GAGVSQTPSNKVTEKGKYVELRCDPISGHTALYWYRQSLGQGPEFLIYFQGTGAADDSGLPNDRFFAVRPEGSVSTLKIQRTERGDSAVYLCASSRQGGTEAFFGQGTRLTVV.

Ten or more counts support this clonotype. The CDR3: CASTSGFGQPQHF. CDR3 DNA sequence: TGTGCCAGCACTTCAGGGTTCGGTCAGCCCCAGCATTTT. The rearrangement uses TRBV6-2 or TRBV6-3 and TRBJ1-5; maybe TRBD1 (5 bases). The V and J ends lost 7 bases and 6 bases respectively, with 13 bases between them. CDR3 size: 13 residues. Germline CDR1 is MNHEY and CDR2 is SVGEGT.

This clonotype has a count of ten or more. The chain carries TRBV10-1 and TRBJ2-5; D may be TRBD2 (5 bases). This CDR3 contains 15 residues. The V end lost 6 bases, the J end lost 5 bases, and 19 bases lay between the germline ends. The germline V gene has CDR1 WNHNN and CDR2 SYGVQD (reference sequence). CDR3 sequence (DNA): TGCGCCAGCAGCCCCCGAGAGGGAGTGGGGGAGACCCAGTACTTC. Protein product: CASSPREGVGETQYF.

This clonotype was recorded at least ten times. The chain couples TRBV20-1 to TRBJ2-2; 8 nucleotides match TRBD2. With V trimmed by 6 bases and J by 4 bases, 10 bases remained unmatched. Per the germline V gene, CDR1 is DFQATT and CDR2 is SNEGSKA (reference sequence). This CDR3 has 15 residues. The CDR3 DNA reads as TGCAGTGCCGTGTCGGGGGGGCATTTCACCGGGGAGCTGTTTTTT. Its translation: CSAVSGGHFTGELFF.

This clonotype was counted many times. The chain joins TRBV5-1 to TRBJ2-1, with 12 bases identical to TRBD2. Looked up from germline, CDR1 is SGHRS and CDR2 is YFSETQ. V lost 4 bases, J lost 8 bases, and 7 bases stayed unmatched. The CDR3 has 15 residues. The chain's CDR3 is CASSAPSGGDDEQFF. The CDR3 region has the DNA TGCGCCAGCAGCGCCCCTAGCGGGGGGGATGATGAGCAGTTCTTC.

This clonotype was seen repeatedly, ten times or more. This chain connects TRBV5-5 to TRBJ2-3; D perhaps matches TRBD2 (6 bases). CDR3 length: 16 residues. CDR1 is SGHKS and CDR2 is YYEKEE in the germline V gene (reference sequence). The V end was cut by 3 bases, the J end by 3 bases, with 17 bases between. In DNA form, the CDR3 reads TGTGCCAGCAGCTCCCGCGGGGTAGCCGAGACAGATACGCAGTATTTT. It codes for CASSSRGVAETDTQYF.

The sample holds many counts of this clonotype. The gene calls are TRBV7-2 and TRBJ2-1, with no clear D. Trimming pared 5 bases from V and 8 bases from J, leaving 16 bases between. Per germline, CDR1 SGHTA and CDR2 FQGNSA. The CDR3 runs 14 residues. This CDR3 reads CASSIVPLVDEQFF. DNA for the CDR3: TGTGCCAGCAGCATTGTACCGTTGGTCGATGAGCAGTTCTTC.

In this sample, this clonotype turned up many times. CDR3 nucleotides: TGTGCCAGCACCCGAGAAAGGGGAAGCCACGAGCAGTACTTC. Its translation is CASTRERGSHEQYF. This chain joins TRBV6-1 and TRBJ2-7; D is possibly TRBD1 (5 bases). Per germline, CDR1 MNHNS and CDR2 SASEGT. The CDR3 length is 14 residues. V shed 7 bases and J shed 5 bases, with 18 bases lying between them.

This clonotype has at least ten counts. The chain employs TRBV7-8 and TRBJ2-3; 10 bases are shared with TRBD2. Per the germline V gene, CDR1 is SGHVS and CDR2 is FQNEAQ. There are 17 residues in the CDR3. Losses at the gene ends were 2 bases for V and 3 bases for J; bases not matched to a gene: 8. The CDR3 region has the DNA TGTGCCAGCAGCTTAAACTCAGCGGGGGGGCTGACAGATACGCAGTATTTT. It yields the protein CASSLNSAGGLTDTQYF.

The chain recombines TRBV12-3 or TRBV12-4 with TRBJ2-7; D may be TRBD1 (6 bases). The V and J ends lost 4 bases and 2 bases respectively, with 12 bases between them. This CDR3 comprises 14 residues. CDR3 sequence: CASSSTGFTYEQYF. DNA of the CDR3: TGTGCCAGCAGTTCCACAGGGTTCACCTACGAGCAGTACTTC.

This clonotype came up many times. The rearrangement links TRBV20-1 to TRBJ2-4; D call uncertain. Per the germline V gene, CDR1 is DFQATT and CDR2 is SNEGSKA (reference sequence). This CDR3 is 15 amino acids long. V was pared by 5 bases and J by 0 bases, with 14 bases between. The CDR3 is CSAPRPPLAKNIQYF. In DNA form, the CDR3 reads TGCAGTGCTCCACGGCCCCCTCTAGCCAAAAACATTCAGTACTTC.

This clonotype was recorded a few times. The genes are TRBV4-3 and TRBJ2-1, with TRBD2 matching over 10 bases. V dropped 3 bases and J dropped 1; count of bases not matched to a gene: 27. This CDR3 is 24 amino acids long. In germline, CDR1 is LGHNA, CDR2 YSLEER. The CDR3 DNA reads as TGCGCCAGCAGCCACGGTCCCGGGGCAGGGCCATCCGGTAGCGGGGGGAAGTCCTACAATGAGCAGTTCTTC. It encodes CASSHGPGAGPSGSGGKSYNEQFF.

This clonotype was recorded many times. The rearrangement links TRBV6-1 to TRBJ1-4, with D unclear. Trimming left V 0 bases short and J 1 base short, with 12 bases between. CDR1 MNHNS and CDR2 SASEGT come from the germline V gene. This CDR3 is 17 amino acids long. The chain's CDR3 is CASSEATLPGTNEKLFF. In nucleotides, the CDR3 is TGTGCCAGCAGTGAAGCAACCCTGCCGGGAACTAATGAAAAACTGTTTTTT.

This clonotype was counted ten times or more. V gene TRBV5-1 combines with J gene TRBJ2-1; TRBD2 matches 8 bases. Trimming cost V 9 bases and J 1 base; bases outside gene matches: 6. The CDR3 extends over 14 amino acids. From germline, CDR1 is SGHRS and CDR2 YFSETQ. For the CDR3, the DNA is TGCGCCACCAACCCGGGGGGGTCCTACAATGAGCAGTTCTTC. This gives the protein CATNPGGSYNEQFF.